The clone carrying this TCR beta chain came up once. The antigen is not known. Time point defined: persistent/refractory GD, antithyroid drugs over 5 years with positive TRAb. Construction of the TCR library relied on RNA isolated from PBMCs. CDR3-region Arm-PCR and iRepertoire HTBI primers produced the TCR beta libraries. Original methodology: The study identified roughly 59 TRBV and around 15 TRBJ segments across samples. In TCRdb, the multiplex PCR reads were re-called with MiXCR into one record per CDR3 protein. TCRdb's processing, not the authors' own work, is the source of the V and J calls. The repertoire holds 300,000 to 500,000 distinct CDR3 sequences, with more than 20% as singletons. This record belongs to a study of regulatory T cells in long-lasting Graves disease. Study-wide findings and caveats: Accuracy might have suffered from few samples. Newly diagnosed disease favored TRBV20-1 and TRBJ2-1 over persistent disease.

Germline CDR1 and CDR2: DFQATT and SNEGSKA (reference sequence). With 0 bases removed from V and 11 bases from J, the gap between germline ends came to 10 bases. The CDR3 runs 11 residues. The TCR was taken from a female donor with Graves disease. The chain has TRBV20-1 and TRBJ1-1; no reliable D call. Sequencing used peripheral blood mononuclear cells (PBMCs), obtained when the disease was refractory, from a patient treated with antithyroid drugs. CDR3 nucleotide sequence: TGCAGTGCTAGAGATCGTCCAGCGGCTTTCTTT. As protein: CSARDRPAAFF.